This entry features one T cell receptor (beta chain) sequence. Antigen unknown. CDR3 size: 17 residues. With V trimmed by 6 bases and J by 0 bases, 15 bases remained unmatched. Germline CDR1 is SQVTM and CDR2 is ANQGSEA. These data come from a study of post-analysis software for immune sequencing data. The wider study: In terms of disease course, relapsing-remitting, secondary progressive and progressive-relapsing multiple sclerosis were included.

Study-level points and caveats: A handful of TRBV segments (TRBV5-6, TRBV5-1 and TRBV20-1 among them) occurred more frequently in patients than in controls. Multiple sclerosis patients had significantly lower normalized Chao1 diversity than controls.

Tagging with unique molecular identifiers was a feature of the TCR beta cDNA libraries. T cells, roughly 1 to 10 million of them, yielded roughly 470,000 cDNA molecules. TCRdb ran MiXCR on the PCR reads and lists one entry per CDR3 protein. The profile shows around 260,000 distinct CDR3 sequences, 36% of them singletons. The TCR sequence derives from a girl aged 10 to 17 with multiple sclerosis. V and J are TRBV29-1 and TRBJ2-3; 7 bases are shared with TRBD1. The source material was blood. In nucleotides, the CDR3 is TGCAGCGTCCGAACACCCCGGGACAGCACTAGCACAGATACGCAGTATTTT. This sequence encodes CSVRTPRDSTSTDTQYF.